This is a list of T cell receptor beta chains from one sample in a study of T cell responses to AZD1222 COVID-19 vaccine. The table came from immunoSEQ multiplex PCR; TCRdb's copy has only in-frame clones and leaves some out. The sample holds 150,000 to 200,000 clones; about 90% are singletons and the top ten take around 6.3%. This material consisted of peripheral blood, taken 28 days after the second AZD1222 dose. The source is an adult who received the AZD1222 COVID-19 vaccine. Both conserved end residues are part of each CDR3. D genes are given only for firm matches. The listing skips clone size in some rows; elsewhere it reads once, few, many or a size class.

>TRBJ1-1|NA|TRBV27|NA
TGTGCCAGCAGTGGAGGACTGTTCGAAGCTTTCTTT
CASSGGLFEAFF
>TRBJ2-7|TRBD2|TRBV19|NA
TGTGCCAGTAGTGGACTAGCGGGAGATTACGAGCAGTACTTC
CASSGLAGDYEQYF
>TRBJ2-2|NA|TRBV28|NA
TGTGCCAGCAGTTTGAGGACGGGGACCGGGGAGCTGTTTTTT
CASSLRTGTGELFF
>TRBJ2-5|TRBD1|TRBV28|NA
TGTGCCAGCAGTTTACCCTCCGACAGGGGGCCCCAAGAGACCCAGTACTTC
CASSLPSDRGPQETQYF
>TRBJ2-3|TRBD2|TRBV19|NA
TGTGCCAGTAGTAGAGGGACTAGTCTCAGCACAGATACGCAGTATTTT
CASSRGTSLSTDTQYF
>TRBJ2-3|NA|TRBV7-3|NA
TGTGCCAGCAGCTTATCGGGCCCTAGGGCGGGCACAGATACGCAGTATTTT
CASSLSGPRAGTDTQYF
>TRBJ1-3|NA|TRBV30|NA
TGTGCCTGGAGTGGGGTCCAGGGATTTGGAAACACCATATATTTT
CAWSGVQGFGNTIYF
>TRBJ2-1|TRBD2|TRBV5-1|few
TGCGCCAGCAGCTTGGCCACTAGCGGGGGGACTGAGCAGTTCTTC
CASSLATSGGTEQFF
>TRBJ1-3|NA|TRBV12-3/TRBV12-4|NA
TGTGCCAGCAGTTTAGGAGATGGAAACACCATATATTTT
CASSLGDGNTIYF
>TRBJ1-2|NA|TRBV6-1|NA
TGTGCCAGCAGTGCAACTGGACTCCAAACGGCCAATGGCTACACCTTC
CASSATGLQTANGYTF
>TRBJ2-1|NA|TRBV3-1/TRBV3-2|NA
TGTGCCAGCAGCCTAGGAAGGGAGCAGTTCTTC
CASSLGREQFF
>TRBJ2-7|TRBD2|TRBV7-9|NA
TGTGCCAGCAGCTCGACTAGCGGGGGGGCCCCCGAGCAGTACTTC
CASSSTSGGAPEQYF
>TRBJ2-4|NA|TRBV5-5|NA
TGTGCCAGCAGCTTCCAGGGGGGTAACATTCAGTACTTC
CASSFQGGNIQYF
>TRBJ2-1|NA|TRBV5-1|NA
TGCGCCAGCAGCTTGCCCGGGACCTTCGACGGCAATGAGCAGTTCTTC
CASSLPGTFDGNEQFF
>TRBJ1-3|NA|TRBV3-1/TRBV3-2|NA
TGTGCCAGCAGCCAAGATCCGAGCTCTGGAAACACCATATATTTT
CASSQDPSSGNTIYF
>TRBJ1-1|NA|TRBV7-9|few
TGTGCCAGCAGTCGTGTGAACACTGAAGCTTTCTTT
CASSRVNTEAFF
>TRBJ1-3|NA|TRBV5-1|NA
TGCGCCAGCAGCTCGACCTCGGGGGGCCGTGGAAACACCATATATTTT
CASSSTSGGRGNTIYF
>TRBJ1-1|NA|TRBV19|NA
TGTGCCAGTAGTATAGATCAGGGTCGAGCTTTCTTT
CASSIDQGRAFF